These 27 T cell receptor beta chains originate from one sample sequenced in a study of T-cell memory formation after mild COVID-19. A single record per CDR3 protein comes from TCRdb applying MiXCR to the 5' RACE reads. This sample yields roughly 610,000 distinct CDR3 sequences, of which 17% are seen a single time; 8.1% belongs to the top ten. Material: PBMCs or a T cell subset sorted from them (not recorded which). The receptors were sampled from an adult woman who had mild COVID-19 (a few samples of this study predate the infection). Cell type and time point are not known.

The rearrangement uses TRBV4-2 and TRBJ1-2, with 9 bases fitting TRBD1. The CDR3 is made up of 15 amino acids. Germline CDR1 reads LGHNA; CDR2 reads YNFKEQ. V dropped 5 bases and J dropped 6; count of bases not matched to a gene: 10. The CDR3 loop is CASSSLGGQGNGYTF. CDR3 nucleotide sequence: TGTGCCAGCAGCTCTCTAGGAGGACAGGGGAATGGCTACACCTTC.

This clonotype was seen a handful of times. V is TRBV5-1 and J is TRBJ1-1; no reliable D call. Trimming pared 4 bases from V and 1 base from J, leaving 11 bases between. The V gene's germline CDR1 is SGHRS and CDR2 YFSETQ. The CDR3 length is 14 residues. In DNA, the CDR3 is TGCGCCAGCAGCCCAGGTGTTTCGAACACTGAAGCTTTCTTT. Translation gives CASSPGVSNTEAFF.

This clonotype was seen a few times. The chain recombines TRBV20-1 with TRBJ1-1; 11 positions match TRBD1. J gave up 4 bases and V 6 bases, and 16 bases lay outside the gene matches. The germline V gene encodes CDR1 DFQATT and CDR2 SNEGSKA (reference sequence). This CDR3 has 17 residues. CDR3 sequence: CSAISISLGTGGTEAFF. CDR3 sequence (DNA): TGCAGTGCCATTAGCATTTCCTTAGGGACAGGGGGCACTGAAGCTTTCTTT.

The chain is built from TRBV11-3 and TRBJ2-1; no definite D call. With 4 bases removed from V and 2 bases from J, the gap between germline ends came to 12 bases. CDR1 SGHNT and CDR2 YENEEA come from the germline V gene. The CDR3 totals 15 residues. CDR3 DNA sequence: TGTGCCAGCAGCTCCGAAGAGGTTACCTACAATGAGCAGTTCTTC. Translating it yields CASSSEEVTYNEQFF. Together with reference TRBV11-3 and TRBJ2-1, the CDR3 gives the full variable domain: EAGVVQSPRYKIIEKKQPVAFWCNPISGHNTLYWYLQNLGQGPELLIRYENEEAVDDSQLPKDRFSAERLKGVDSTLKIQPAELGDSAVYLCASSSEEVTYNEQFFGPGTRLTVL.

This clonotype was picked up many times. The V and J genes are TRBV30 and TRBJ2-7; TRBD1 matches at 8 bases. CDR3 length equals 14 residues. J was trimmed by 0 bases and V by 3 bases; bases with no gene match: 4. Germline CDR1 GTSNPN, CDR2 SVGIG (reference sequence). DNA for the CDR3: TGTGCCTGGAGCACCGGGACAGGCTCCTACGAGCAGTACTTC. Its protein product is CAWSTGTGSYEQYF.

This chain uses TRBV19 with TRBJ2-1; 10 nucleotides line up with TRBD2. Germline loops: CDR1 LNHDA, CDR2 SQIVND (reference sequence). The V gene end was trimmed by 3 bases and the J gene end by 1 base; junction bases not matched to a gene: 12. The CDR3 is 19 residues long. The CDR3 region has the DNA TGTGCCAGTAGTATCACAGCGGGAGGGCCATATCGGTCCTACAATGAGCAGTTCTTC. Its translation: CASSITAGGPYRSYNEQFF.

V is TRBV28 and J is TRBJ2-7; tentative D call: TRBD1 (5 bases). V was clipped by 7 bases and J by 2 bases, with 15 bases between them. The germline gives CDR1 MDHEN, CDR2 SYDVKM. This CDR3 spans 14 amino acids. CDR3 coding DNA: TGTGCCAGCACCCTGGGGCTACCTGCCTACGAGCAGTACTTC. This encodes CASTLGLPAYEQYF.

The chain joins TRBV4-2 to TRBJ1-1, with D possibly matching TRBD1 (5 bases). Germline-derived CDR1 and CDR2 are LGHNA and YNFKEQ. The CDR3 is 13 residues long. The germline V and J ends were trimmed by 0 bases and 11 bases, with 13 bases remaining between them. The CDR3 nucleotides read TGTGCCAGCAGCCAAGACCTCCCTGGGGGGGCTTTCTTT. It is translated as CASSQDLPGGAFF.

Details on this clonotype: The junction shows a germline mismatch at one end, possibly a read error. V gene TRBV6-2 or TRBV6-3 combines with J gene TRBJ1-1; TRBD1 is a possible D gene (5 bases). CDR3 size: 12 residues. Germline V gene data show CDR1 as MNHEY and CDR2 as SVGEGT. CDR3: CASRVWGTGAFF. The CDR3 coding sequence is TGTGCCAGCAGGGTATGGGGCACTGGAGCTTTCTTT.

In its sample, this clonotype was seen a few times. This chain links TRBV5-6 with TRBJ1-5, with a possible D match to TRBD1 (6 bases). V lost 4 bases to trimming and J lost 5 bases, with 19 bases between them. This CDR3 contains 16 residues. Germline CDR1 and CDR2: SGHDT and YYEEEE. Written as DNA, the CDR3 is TGTGCCAGCAGCCGTTTTACAGGGTCTGTGCATCAGCCCCAGCATTTT. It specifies CASSRFTGSVHQPQHF.

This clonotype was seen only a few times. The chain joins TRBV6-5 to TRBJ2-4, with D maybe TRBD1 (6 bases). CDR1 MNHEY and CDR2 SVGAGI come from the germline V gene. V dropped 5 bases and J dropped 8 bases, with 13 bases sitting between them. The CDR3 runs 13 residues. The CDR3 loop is CASSKRGLDIQYF. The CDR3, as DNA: TGTGCCAGCAGTAAAAGGGGGTTGGACATTCAGTACTTC.

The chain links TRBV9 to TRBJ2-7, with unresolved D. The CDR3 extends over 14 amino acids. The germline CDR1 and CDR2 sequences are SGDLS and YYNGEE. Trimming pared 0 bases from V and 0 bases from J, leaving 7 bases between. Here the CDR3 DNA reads TGTGCCAGCAGCGTAGGAGACGTCTCCTACGAGCAGTACTTC. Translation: CASSVGDVSYEQYF.

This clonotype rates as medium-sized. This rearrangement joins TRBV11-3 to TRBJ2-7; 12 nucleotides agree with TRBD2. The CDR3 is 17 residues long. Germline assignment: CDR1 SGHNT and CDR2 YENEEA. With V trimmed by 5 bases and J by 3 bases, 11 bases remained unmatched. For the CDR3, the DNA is TGTGCCAGCAGCCACGGCCTAGCGGGAGGGCCAGGCTACGAGCAGTACTTC. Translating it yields CASSHGLAGGPGYEQYF.

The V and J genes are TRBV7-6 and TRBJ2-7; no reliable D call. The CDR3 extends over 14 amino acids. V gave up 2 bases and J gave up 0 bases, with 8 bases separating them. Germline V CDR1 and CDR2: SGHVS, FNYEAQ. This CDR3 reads CASSLSSTSYEQYF. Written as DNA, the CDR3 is TGTGCCAGCAGCTTATCCTCAACCTCCTACGAGCAGTACTTC.

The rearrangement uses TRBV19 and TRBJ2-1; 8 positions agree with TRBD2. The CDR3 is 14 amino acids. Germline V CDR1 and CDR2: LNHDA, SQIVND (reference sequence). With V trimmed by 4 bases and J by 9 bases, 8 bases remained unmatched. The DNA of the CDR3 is TGTGCCAGTAGTACGCAGTACCTAGCGGGTGAGCAGTTCTTC. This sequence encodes CASSTQYLAGEQFF.

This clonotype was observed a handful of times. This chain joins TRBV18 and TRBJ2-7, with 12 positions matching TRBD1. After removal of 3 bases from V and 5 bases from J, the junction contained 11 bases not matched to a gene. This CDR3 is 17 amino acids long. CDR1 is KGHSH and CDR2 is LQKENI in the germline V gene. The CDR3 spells CASSPLQPGQGADEQYF. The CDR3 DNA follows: TGTGCCAGCTCACCCTTACAGCCGGGACAGGGGGCGGACGAGCAGTACTTC.

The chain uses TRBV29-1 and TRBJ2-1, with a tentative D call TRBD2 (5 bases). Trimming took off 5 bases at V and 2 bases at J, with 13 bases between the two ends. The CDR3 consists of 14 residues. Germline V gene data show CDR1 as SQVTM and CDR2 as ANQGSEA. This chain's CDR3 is CSVPIGLAYNEQFF. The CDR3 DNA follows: TGCAGCGTTCCAATCGGACTCGCCTACAATGAGCAGTTCTTC.

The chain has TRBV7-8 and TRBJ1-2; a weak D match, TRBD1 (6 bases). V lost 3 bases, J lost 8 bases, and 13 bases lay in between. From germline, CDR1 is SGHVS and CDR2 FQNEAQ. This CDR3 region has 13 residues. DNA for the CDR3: TGTGCCAGCAGCTTTAGCGTGGGGGGCGGCTACACCTTC. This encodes CASSFSVGGGYTF.

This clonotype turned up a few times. As DNA, the CDR3 is TGTGCCAGCAGCCTTCGTGGAGGTTATAGGGCTTTCTTT. Translation gives CASSLRGGYRAFF. J is TRBJ1-1 and V is TRBV3-1; D remains ambiguous. CDR1 and CDR2 (germline): LGHDT, YNNKEL (reference sequence). The V end was cut by 4 bases, the J end by 11 bases, with 17 bases between. The CDR3 is 13 residues long.

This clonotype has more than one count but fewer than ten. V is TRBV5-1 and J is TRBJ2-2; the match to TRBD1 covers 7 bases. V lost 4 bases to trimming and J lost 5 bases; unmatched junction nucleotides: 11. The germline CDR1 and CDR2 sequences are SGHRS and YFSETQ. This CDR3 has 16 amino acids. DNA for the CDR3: TGCGCCAGCAGCCTTGACAGGGAGAAAGGGACCGGGGAGCTGTTTTTT. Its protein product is CASSLDREKGTGELFF. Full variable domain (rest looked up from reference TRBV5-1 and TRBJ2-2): KAGVTQTPRYLIKTRGQQVTLSCSPISGHRSVSWYQQTPGQGLQFLFEYFSETQRNKGNFPGRFSGRQFSNSRSEMNVSTLELGDSALYLCASSLDREKGTGELFFGEGSRLTVL.

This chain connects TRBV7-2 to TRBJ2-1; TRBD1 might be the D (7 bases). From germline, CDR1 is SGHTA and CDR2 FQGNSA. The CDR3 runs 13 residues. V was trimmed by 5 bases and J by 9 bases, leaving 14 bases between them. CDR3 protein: CASSPDRRGEQFF. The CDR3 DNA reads TGTGCCAGCAGCCCGGACAGGCGGGGTGAGCAGTTCTTC.

CDR3 DNA: TGCAGTGCTATACTTTCAACTAGCGGCCCCTACGAGCAGTACTTC. This translates into CSAILSTSGPYEQYF. The V gene is TRBV20-1, the J gene TRBJ2-7; TRBD2 matches 8 bases. The V segment lost 4 bases and the J segment 2 bases; nucleotides outside the gene matches: 10. The CDR3 runs 15 residues. Germline V gene data show CDR1 as DFQATT and CDR2 as SNEGSKA (reference sequence).

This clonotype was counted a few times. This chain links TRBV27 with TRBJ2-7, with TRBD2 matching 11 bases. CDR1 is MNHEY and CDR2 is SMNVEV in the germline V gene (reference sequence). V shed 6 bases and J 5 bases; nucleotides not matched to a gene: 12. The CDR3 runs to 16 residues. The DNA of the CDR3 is TGTGCCAGCAGCCTCAGAAAACTAGCGGGGGTGGACGAGCAGTACTTC. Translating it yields CASSLRKLAGVDEQYF.

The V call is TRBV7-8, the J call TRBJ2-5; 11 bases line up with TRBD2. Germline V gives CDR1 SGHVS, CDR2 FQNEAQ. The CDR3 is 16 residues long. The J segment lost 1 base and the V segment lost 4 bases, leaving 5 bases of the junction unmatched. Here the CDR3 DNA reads TGTGCCAGCAGCTCCCAGGGACTAGCGGTCCAAGAGACCCAGTACTTC. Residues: CASSSQGLAVQETQYF.

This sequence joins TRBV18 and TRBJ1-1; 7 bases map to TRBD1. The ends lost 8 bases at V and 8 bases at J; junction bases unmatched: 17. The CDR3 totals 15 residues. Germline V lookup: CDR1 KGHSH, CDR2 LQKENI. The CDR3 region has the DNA TGTGCCAGCCCAAAGACAGGGATAATTAGCCCCGAAGCTTTCTTT. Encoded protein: CASPKTGIISPEAFF.

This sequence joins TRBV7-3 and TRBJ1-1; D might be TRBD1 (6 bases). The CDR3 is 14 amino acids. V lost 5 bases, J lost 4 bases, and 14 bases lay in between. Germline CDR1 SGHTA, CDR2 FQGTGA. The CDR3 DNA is TGTGCCAGCAGCCCTTCTCCAGGGGTCACTGAAGCTTTCTTT. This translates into CASSPSPGVTEAFF.

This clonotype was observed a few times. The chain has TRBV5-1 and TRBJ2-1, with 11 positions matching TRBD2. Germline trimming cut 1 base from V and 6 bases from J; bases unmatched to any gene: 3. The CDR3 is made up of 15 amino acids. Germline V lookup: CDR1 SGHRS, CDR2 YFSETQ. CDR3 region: CASSLTSGGRNEQFF. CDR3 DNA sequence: TGCGCCAGCAGCTTGACTAGCGGGGGCCGCAATGAGCAGTTCTTC.